This note documents a single T cell receptor beta chain sequence. These data originate in a study of T-cell memory formation after mild COVID-19. The CDR3 length is 15 residues. Germline V gene data show CDR1 as SGDLS and CDR2 as YYNGEE. Trimming cost V 0 bases and J 4 bases, with 12 bases left between them. MiXCR, applied by TCRdb to the 5' RACE reads, yields one record per CDR3 protein. The repertoire includes fewer than 50,000 distinct CDR3 sequences, under 7.5% of them detected once, and 1.4% sits in the top ten. Sequences were obtained from PBMCs or a T cell subset sorted from them (not recorded which). This sequence joins TRBV9 and TRBJ2-3; no reliable D call. The sequence derives from a man aged 18 to 30 who had mild COVID-19 (a few samples of this study predate the infection). Cell type and time point are not known. The CDR3 DNA sequence: TGTGCCAGCAGCGTAGGACCTGGGTTGTCAGATACGCAGTATTTT. The encoded protein is CASSVGPGLSDTQYF.